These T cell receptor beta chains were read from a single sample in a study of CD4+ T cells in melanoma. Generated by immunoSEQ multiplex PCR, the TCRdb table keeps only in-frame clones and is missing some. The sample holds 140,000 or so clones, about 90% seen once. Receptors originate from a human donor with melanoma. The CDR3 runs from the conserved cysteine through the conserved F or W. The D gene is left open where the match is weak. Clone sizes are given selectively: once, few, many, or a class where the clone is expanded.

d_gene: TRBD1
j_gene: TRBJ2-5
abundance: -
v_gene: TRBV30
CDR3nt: TGTGCCTGGAGTCGATCGAAAACAGGGGTGAGGGAGACCCAGTACTTC
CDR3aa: CAWSRSKTGVRETQYF

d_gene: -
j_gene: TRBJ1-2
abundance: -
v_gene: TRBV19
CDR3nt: TGTGCCAGTAAACTCCGGGACTCTCGGGGCTACACCTTC
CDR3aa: CASKLRDSRGYTF

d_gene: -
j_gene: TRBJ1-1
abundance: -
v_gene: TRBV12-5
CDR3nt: TGTGCTAGTGGTCCCCGTCTATCCGAAGCTTTCTTT
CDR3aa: CASGPRLSEAFF

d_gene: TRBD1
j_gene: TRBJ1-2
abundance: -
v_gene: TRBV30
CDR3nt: TGTGCCTGGAGTGTACAAGTAGGGGGCTGGGCTGGCTACACCTTC
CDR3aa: CAWSVQVGGWAGYTF

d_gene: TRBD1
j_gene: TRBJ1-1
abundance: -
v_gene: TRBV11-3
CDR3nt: TGTGCCGGCAGCTTAGCGGGGACAGGGGCTCCGAACACTGAAGCTTTCTTT
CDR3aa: CAGSLAGTGAPNTEAFF

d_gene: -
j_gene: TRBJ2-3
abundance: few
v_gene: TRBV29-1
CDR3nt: TGCAGCGTTGACGGGGGCTCGGATACGCAGTATTTT
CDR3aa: CSVDGGSDTQYF

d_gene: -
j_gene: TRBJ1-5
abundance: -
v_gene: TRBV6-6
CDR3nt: TGTGCCAGCAGTTACTCAGGGAGTACCCAGCATTTT
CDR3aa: CASSYSGSTQHF

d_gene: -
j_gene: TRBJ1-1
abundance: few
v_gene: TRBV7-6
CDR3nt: TGTGCCAGCAGCTTAGGCAACAGCCCGAACACTGAAGCTTTCTTT
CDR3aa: CASSLGNSPNTEAFF

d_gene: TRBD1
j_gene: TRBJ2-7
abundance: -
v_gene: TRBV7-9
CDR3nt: TGTGCCAGCAGCTCAGAGCCAGGACAGGTTCGTTTCGAGCAGTACTTC
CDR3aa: CASSSEPGQVRFEQYF

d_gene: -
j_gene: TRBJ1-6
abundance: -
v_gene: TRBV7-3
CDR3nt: TGTGCCAGCAGCTTAATGGGGGGGAATAATTCACCCCTCCACTTT
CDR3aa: CASSLMGGNNSPLHF

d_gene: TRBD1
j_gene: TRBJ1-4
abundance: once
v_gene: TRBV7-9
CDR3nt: TGTGCCAGCAGCTCTCAACAGGGGTGGAATGAAAAACTGTTTTTT
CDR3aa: CASSSQQGWNEKLFF

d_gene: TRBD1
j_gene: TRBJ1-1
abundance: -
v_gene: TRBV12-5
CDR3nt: TGTGCTAGTGGTTGGGCCAGGGGGGTGAACACTGAAGCTTTCTTT
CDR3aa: CASGWARGVNTEAFF

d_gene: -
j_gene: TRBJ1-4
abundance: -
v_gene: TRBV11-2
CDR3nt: TGTGCCAGCAGCCCGACAGGAACCGCAACTAATGAAAAACTGTTTTTT
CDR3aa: CASSPTGTATNEKLFF

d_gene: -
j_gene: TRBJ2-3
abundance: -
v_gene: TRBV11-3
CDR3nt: TGTGCCAGCAGCCCCGTCCGGAGTAGCACAGATACGCAGTATTTT
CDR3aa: CASSPVRSSTDTQYF

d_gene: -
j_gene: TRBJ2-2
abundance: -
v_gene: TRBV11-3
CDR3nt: TGTGCCAGCAGCTTAGGATCAGGGAGGTCCGGGGAGCTGTTTTTT
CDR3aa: CASSLGSGRSGELFF

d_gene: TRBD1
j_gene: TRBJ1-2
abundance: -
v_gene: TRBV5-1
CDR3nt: TGCGCCAGCAGCTTCGGACAGGGGAACTATGGCTACACCTTC
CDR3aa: CASSFGQGNYGYTF

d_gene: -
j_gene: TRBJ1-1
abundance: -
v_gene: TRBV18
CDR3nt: TGTGCCAGCTCACCGCGACGGGCGGCTGAAGCTTTCTTT
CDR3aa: CASSPRRAAEAFF

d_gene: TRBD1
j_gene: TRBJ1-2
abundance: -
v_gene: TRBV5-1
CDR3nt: TGCGCCAGCAGCCCCGGGACAGGGGGTTGGTATGGCTACACCTTC
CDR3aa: CASSPGTGGWYGYTF

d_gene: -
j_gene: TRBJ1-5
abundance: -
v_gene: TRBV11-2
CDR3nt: TGTGCCAGCAGCCCAAATAGCAATCAGCCCCAGCATTTT
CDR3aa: CASSPNSNQPQHF

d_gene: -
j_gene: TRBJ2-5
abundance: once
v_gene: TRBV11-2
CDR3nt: TGTGCCAGCAGCTTAGCGGCGGGGACCCTCCAAGAGACCCAGTACTTC
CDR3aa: CASSLAAGTLQETQYF

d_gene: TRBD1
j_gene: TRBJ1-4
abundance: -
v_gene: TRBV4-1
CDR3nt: TGCGCCAGCAGCCAAGTTAGGAGACAGGGGTATGAAAAACTGTTTTTT
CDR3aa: CASSQVRRQGYEKLFF

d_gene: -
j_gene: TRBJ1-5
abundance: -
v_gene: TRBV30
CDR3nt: TGTGCCTGGAGTCAGGATAACAATCAGCCCCAGCATTTT
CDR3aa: CAWSQDNNQPQHF

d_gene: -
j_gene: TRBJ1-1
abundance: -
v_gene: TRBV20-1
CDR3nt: TGCAGTGCTGAGTACTACACTGAAGCTTTCTTT
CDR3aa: CSAEYYTEAFF

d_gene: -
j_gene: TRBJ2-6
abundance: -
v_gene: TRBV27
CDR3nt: TGTGCCAGCAGTTCCTTATCTGGGGCCAACGTCCTGACTTTC
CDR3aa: CASSSLSGANVLTF

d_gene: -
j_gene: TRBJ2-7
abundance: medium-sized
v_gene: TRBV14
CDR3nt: TGTGCCAGCAGCCCGACGAGGACCTCCACCTGGCTTTACGAGCAGTACTTC
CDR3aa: CASSPTRTSTWLYEQYF

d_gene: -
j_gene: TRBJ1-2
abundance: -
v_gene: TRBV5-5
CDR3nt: TGTGCCAGCAGCTTGTTAAACCAGGGGTTCGGCTACACCTTC
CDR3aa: CASSLLNQGFGYTF

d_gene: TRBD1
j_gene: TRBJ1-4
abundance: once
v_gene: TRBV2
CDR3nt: TGTGCCAGCAGTGGACAGGGAGGTGGAAACGGTGAAAAACTGTTTTTT
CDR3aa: CASSGQGGGNGEKLFF

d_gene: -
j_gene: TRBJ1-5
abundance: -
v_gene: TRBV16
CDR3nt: TGTGCCAGCAGCCAAAACCCGGGACAGCCCCAGCATTTT
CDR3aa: CASSQNPGQPQHF

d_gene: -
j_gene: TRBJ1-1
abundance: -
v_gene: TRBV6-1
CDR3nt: TGTGCCAGCAGTGAACCGCGGGGGCGCGGGGAAGCGGCTTTCTTT
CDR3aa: CASSEPRGRGEAAFF

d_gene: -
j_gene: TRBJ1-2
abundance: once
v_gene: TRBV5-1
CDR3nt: TGCGCCAGCAGCCGCACCGGCCCAGGACCCCCGGACGGCTACACCTTC
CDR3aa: CASSRTGPGPPDGYTF

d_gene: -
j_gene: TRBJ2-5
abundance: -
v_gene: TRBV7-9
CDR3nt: TGTGCCAGCAGCTTAGCGGGGGCTAAGGAGACCCAGTACTTC
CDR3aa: CASSLAGAKETQYF

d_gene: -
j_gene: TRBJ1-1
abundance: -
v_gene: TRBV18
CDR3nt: TGTGCCAGCTCACCCACAGCCAGCACTGAAGCTTTCTTT
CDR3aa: CASSPTASTEAFF

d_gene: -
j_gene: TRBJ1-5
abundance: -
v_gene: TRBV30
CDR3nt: TGTGCCTGGAGCGAGACCTGGGCCACAGGATATCAGCCCCAGCATTTT
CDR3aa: CAWSETWATGYQPQHF

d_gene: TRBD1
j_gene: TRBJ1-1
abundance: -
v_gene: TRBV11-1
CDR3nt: TGTGCCAGCAGCTTAGGGGACAGGAGGAGGGCTGAAGCTTTCTTT
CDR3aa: CASSLGDRRRAEAFF

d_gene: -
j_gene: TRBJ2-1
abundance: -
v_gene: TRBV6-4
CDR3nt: TGTGCCAGCAGCGAACAGGGCTCCCAGGTCATCGGGCAGTTCTTC
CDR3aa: CASSEQGSQVIGQFF